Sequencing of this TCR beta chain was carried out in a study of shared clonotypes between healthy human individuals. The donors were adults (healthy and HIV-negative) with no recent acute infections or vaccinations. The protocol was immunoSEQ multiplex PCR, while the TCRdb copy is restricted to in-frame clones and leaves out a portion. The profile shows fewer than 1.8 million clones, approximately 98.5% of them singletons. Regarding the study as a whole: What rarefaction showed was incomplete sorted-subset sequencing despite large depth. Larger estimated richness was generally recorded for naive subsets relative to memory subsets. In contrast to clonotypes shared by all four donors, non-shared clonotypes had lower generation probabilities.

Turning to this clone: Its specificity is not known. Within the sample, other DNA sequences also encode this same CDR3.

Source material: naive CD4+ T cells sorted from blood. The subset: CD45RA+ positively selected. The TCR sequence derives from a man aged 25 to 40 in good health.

As DNA, the CDR3 is TGCGCCAGCAGCCAAGATTCGGGGGAGACCCAGTACTTC. This encodes CASSQDSGETQYF. The rearrangement uses TRBV4-3 and TRBJ2-5, with D possibly TRBD2 on 5 matching bases. Trimming left V 0 bases short and J 5 bases short, with 7 bases between. Germline loops: CDR1 LGHNA, CDR2 YSLEER. This CDR3 is 13 amino acids long.